One and the same sample provided the 9 T cell receptor beta chains below, sequenced in a study of T cell responses to AZD1222 COVID-19 vaccine. Method: immunoSEQ multiplex PCR; TCRdb's copy keeps in-frame clones and lacks some. The table records 150,000 to 200,000 clones, 80% to 95% of them present only once. The input for sequencing was peripheral blood, taken 28 days after the second AZD1222 dose. Receptors were obtained from an adult who received the AZD1222 COVID-19 vaccine.

The chain has TRBV7-2 and TRBJ1-2, with TRBD1 as a possible D gene (6 bases). The V gene's germline CDR1 is SGHTA and CDR2 FQGNSA. Between the trimmed V and J ends, which lost 1 base and 2 bases, there was a span of 8 bases. The CDR3 is made up of 14 amino acids. Here the CDR3 DNA reads TGTGCCAGCAGCTTAGTAGGACAGAACTATGGCTACACCTTC. It specifies CASSLVGQNYGYTF.

The sample holds one count of this clone. The rearrangement links TRBV20-1 to TRBJ1-2; no clear D gene. V was pared by 5 bases and J by 5 bases, with 6 bases between. From germline, CDR1 is DFQATT and CDR2 SNEGSKA (reference sequence). The CDR3 is made up of 10 amino acids. CDR3 bases: TGCAGTGCTCACTTATATGGCTACACCTTC. This translates into CSAHLYGYTF.

V and J are TRBV4-1 and TRBJ1-3, with a possible D match to TRBD1 (6 bases). Trimming pared 2 bases from V and 0 bases from J, leaving 20 bases between. Germline V gene data show CDR1 as MGHRA and CDR2 as YSYEKL. The CDR3 loop spans 19 amino acids. CDR3 nucleotide sequence: TGCGCCAGCAGCCAACTGGCCCGGGGGGCCCTCCTCTCTGGAAACACCATATATTTT. Translated, it gives CASSQLARGALLSGNTIYF.

This clone has just one count. The chain has TRBV19 and TRBJ2-7; the D is unclear. This CDR3 region has 15 residues. Trimming removed 6 bases at V and 0 bases at J, with 15 bases between. Germline lookup yields CDR1 LNHDA and CDR2 SQIVND (reference sequence). This CDR3 is CASSPDGRSSYEQYF. DNA of the CDR3: TGTGCCAGTAGCCCGGACGGAAGATCCTCCTACGAGCAGTACTTC.

The V and J genes are TRBV9 and TRBJ1-4; perhaps TRBD1 as D (5 bases). The germline V gene encodes CDR1 SGDLS and CDR2 YYNGEE. The V end lost 4 bases, the J end lost 0 bases, and 7 bases lay between the germline ends. This CDR3 is 14 amino acids long. CDR3: CASSLRATNEKLFF. CDR3 DNA sequence: TGTGCCAGCAGCCTCAGGGCAACTAATGAAAAACTGTTTTTT.

This clone appeared once. The chain employs TRBV7-9 and TRBJ2-1; 9 nucleotides line up with TRBD2. V lost 5 bases to trimming and J lost 6 bases; unmatched junction nucleotides: 8. CDR3 size: 15 residues. Germline loops: CDR1 SEHNR, CDR2 FQNEAQ (reference sequence). The CDR3 loop is CASSPIAGEFNEQFF. CDR3 nucleotides: TGTGCCAGCAGCCCCATAGCGGGAGAATTCAATGAGCAGTTCTTC.

This chain links TRBV18 with TRBJ2-3; D is unresolved. V was shortened by 2 bases and J by 3 bases, with 15 bases between the two germline ends. The CDR3 length is 16 residues. CDR1 is KGHSH and CDR2 is LQKENI in the germline V gene. The CDR3 DNA sequence: TGTGCCAGCTCACCAAAACGCTCGATTCCTACAGATACGCAGTATTTT. It translates to CASSPKRSIPTDTQYF.

The chain employs TRBV6-2 or TRBV6-3 and TRBJ1-2; perhaps TRBD1 as D (6 bases). The CDR3 is 13 residues long. V was pared by 0 bases and J by 5 bases, with 7 bases between. From germline, CDR1 is MNHEY and CDR2 SVGEGT. CDR3 protein: CASSYSDRYGYTF. In DNA form, the CDR3 reads TGTGCCAGCAGTTACTCCGACAGGTATGGCTACACCTTC.

The chain couples TRBV3-1 (or the pseudogene TRBV3-2) to TRBJ1-2, with 10 bases aligning to TRBD1. Germline CDR1 reads LGHDT; CDR2 reads YNNKEL (reference sequence). This CDR3 spans 16 amino acids. V lost 5 bases to trimming and J lost 4 bases; unmatched junction nucleotides: 10. The CDR3: CASSARGDRGSYGYTF. Written as DNA, the CDR3 is TGTGCCAGCAGCGCAAGGGGGGACAGGGGCTCCTATGGCTACACCTTC.